These 6 T cell receptor beta chains were sequenced from one sample in a study of T cells in Graves' hyperthyroidism and ophthalmopathy. It was RNA transcripts that yielded the amplified TCR beta CDR3 regions. Primed by the HTBI set, a first-round RT-PCR was run on the TCR CDR3. Each CDR3 protein gets one entry after TCRdb re-called the multiplex PCR reads with MiXCR. The sample contains 540,000 or so distinct CDR3 sequences, about half of which appear only once. Sequenced: peripheral blood or thyroid tissue (not recorded which). The receptors shown here come from an adult woman with Graves' disease, either hyperthyroidism or ophthalmopathy (not recorded which).

This clonotype was recorded many times. The chain is built from TRBV4-2 and TRBJ2-5; the D gene could be TRBD1 or TRBD2 (5 bases each). Germline V gene sequence: CDR1 LGHNA, CDR2 YNFKEQ. The germline V and J ends were trimmed by 0 bases and 3 bases, with 17 bases remaining between them. The length of the CDR3 is 17 residues. CDR3 region: CASSQDWTGRGEETQYF. The CDR3 DNA reads TGTGCCAGCAGCCAAGATTGGACGGGTCGAGGGGAAGAGACCCAGTACTTC.

This clonotype was recorded a few times. V gene TRBV20-1 combines with J gene TRBJ2-5; D is uncertain. Between the trimmed V and J ends, which lost 6 bases and 4 bases, there was a span of 9 bases. CDR3 length: 11 residues. From germline, CDR1 is DFQATT and CDR2 SNEGSKA (reference sequence). CDR3 coding DNA: TGCAGTGCCCTAAGAGGAGAGACCCAGTACTTC. This gives the protein CSALRGETQYF.

This clonotype was counted many times. This chain joins TRBV2 and TRBJ1-5; 7 positions match TRBD1. The CDR3 totals 15 residues. V gave up 6 bases and J gave up 2 bases; unmatched junction bases: 7. CDR1 is SNHLY, CDR2 FYNNEI, per germline. The DNA of the CDR3 is TGTGCCAGCAGAAAATCAGGACAGGGCAATCAGCCCCAGCATTTT. Translated, it gives CASRKSGQGNQPQHF.

This clonotype was counted at least ten times. This chain connects TRBV13 to TRBJ1-6; no clear D gene. Germline V gene data show CDR1 as PRHDT and CDR2 as FYEKMQ (reference sequence). CDR3 size: 14 residues. Between the trimmed V and J ends, which lost 5 bases and 10 bases, there was a span of 15 bases. The CDR3 protein is CASSRTGLGSPLHF. The CDR3 DNA follows: TGTGCCAGCAGCCGCACCGGCTTAGGGTCACCCCTCCACTTT. Variable domain in full (rest from reference TRBV13 and TRBJ1-6): AAGVIQSPRHLIKEKRETATLKCYPIPRHDTVYWYQQGPGQDPQFLISFYEKMQSDKGSIPDRFSAQQFSDYHSELNMSSLELGDSALYFCASSRTGLGSPLHFGNGTRLTVT.

This clonotype came up many times. The rearrangement joins TRBV9 to TRBJ2-7; 7 bases fit TRBD2. Germline V CDR1 and CDR2: SGDLS, YYNGEE. CDR3 length: 17 amino acids. V dropped 0 bases and J dropped 3; count of bases not matched to a gene: 12. The CDR3 region is CASSVASGNVWDYEQYF. In DNA form, the CDR3 reads TGTGCCAGCAGCGTAGCGAGCGGGAATGTGTGGGACTACGAGCAGTACTTC.

The table lists this clonotype with a few counts. The chain is built from TRBV10-1 and TRBJ2-2; no clear D. The CDR3 covers 14 residues. Deletions cut 4 bases from V and 2 bases from J, with 8 bases between. Germline CDR1 and CDR2: WNHNN and SYGVQD (reference sequence). CDR3 region: CASSVDGNTGELFF. As DNA, the CDR3 is TGCGCCAGCAGTGTCGACGGAAACACCGGGGAGCTGTTTTTT.